This TCR beta chain was documented in a study of OX40 agonist ivuxolimab in advanced cancers. At the level of the study: Head and neck, renal cell, melanoma or hepatocellular carcinoma were the cancers that dose-escalation patients had. Averaging roughly 60 years in age, with a range of about 23 to 79, the cohort was approximately 83% male.

General study results and limits: Relative to CD4+, CD8+ T cells held more expanded clones on average.

Sequenced by immunoSEQ multiplex PCR; TCRdb stores in-frame clones only, minus some. The sample lists approximately 70,000 clones, roughly 80% occurring once. A word on this clone: What it recognizes is unknown.

V lost 4 bases and J lost 5, with 12 bases in between. Germline values: CDR1 SGHRS, CDR2 YFSETQ. This CDR3 contains 14 residues. The rearrangement joins TRBV5-1 to TRBJ2-2, with D maybe TRBD1 (5 bases). The material sequenced was CD4+ or CD8+ T cells sorted from blood, taken in a trial of the OX40 agonist ivuxolimab. This TCR came from an adult with an advanced solid tumor such as melanoma, head and neck, liver or kidney cancer. The CDR3 bases are TGCGCCAGCAGCCTCCAGGGTCAAACCGGGGAGCTGTTTTTT. It specifies CASSLQGQTGELFF.